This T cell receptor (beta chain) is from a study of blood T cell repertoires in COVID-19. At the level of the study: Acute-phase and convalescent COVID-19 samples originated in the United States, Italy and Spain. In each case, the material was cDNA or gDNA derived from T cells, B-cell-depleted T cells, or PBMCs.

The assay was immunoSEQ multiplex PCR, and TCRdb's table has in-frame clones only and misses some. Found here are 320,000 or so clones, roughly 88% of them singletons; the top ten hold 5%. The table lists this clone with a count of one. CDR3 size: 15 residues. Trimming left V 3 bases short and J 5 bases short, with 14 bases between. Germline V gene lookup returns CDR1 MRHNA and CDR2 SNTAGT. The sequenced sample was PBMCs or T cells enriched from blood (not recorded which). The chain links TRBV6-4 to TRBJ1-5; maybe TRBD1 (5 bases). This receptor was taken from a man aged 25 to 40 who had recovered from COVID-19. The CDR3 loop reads CASSESPGLDQPQHF. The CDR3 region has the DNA TGTGCCAGCAGTGAATCCCCAGGGTTGGATCAGCCCCAGCATTTT.